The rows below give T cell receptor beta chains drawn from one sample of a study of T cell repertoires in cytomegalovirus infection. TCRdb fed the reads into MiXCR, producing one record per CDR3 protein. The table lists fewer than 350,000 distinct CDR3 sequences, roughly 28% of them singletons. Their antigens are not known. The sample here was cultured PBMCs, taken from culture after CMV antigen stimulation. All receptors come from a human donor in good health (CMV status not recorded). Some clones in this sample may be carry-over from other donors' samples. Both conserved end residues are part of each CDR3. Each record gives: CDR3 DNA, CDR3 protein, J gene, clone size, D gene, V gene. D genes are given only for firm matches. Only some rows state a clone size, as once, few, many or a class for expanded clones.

TGTGCCAGCAGCTTTAATCCAGGGGGCTTCTACGAGCAGTACTTC CASSFNPGGFYEQYF TRBJ2-7 few TRBD1 TRBV5-6
TGTGCCAGCAGTTTAAGTTTCAGTTCCTGGGAGCTGTTTTTT CASSLSFSSWELFF TRBJ2-2 few . TRBV28
TGTGCCAGCAGTTTCAGGGGGCGGGAAAAACTGTTTTTT CASSFRGREKLFF TRBJ1-4 . TRBD1 TRBV27
TGCAGTGCGAGACTAGCGGGAGAAGGAGATACGCAGTATTTT CSARLAGEGDTQYF TRBJ2-3 . TRBD2 TRBV20-1
TGTGCCAGCAACGATAACCGAGACGGAGCCTACGAGCAGTACTTC CASNDNRDGAYEQYF TRBJ2-7 . . TRBV7-9
TGTGCCATCCTCTACGGACAGGGACCTGGGACCGGGGAGCTGTTTTTT CAILYGQGPGTGELFF TRBJ2-2 . TRBD1 TRBV10-3
TGTGCCAGCAGCTCCGGGACAGGGGGCGTGTGGGGCAATCAGCCCCAGCGTTTT CASSSGTGGVWGNQPQRF TRBJ1-5 . TRBD1 TRBV7-4
TGTGCCATCAGTGACCCCCCCGGAGGAGCCCTCACAGATACGCAGTATTTT CAISDPPGGALTDTQYF TRBJ2-3 . . TRBV10-3
TGTGCCAGCAGTATTATCGACAGGAACTATGGCTACACCTTC CASSIIDRNYGYTF TRBJ1-2 . . TRBV28
TGTGCCAGCTCACCGGGACTAGCCCCCACAGATACGCAGTATTTT CASSPGLAPTDTQYF TRBJ2-3 few TRBD2 TRBV18
TGTGCCAGCAGCTTGGGGACAGACTTCCAAGAGACCCAGTACTTC CASSLGTDFQETQYF TRBJ2-5 . . TRBV5-4
TGTGCCAGCAGGGCTGCTGGGGAGCTGTTTTTT CASRAAGELFF TRBJ2-2 . . TRBV12-3/TRBV12-4